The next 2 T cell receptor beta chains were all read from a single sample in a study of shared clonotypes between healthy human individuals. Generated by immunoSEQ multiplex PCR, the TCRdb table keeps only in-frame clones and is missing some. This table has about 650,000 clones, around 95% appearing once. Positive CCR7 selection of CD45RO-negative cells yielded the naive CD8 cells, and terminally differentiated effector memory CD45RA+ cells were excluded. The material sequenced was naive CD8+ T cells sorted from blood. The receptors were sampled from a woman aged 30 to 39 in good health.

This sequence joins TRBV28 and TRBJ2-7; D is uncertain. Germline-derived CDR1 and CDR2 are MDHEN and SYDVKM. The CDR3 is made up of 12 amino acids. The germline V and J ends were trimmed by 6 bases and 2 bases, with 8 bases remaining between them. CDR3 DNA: TGTGCCAGCAGACACACGCCCTACGAGCAGTACTTC. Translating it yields CASRHTPYEQYF.

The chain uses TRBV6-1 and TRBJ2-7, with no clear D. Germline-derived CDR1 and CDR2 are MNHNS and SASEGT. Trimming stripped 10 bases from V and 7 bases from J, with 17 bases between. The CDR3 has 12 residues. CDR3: CAIRGSSLEQYF. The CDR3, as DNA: TGTGCCATCCGAGGATCCTCACTTGAGCAGTACTTC.